This TCR beta chain was recovered during a study of graft-versus-host responses after intestinal transplantation (dated by TCRdb to the early 2020s). For context, the study as a whole: The transplants that recipients got were multivisceral, liver-intestinal, or isolated intestinal. After intestinal transplantation, graft-versus-host and host-versus-graft alloreactive T cell clones in the graft, circulation and bone marrow were tracked using bulk TCR-beta CDR3 sequencing. Anti-thymocyte globulin induction was given to all recipients, followed by maintenance tacrolimus and steroids for 2 to 4 years. A peak of at least 4% donor T cells among recipient peripheral blood mononuclear cells was the definition used for donor T cell macrochimerism. Of the roughly 25 intestinal transplant recipients enrolled in the cohort, one of whom was a retransplant, a few patients without pretransplant specimens were excluded. Alloreactive clones were identified by sequencing pre-transplant mixed lymphocyte reaction products and comparing them with unstimulated pre-transplant donor and recipient T cells. Rather than being sequenced by the commercial service, samples from a few later patients were sequenced in-house on an Illumina MiSeq and processed with MiXCR.

Library prep was done by the immunoSEQ multiplex PCR assay. For most patients, genomic DNA was isolated using the Qiagen DNeasy Blood and Tissue Kit and was shipped frozen to Adaptive Biotechnologies for TCR sequencing. Adaptive Biotechnologies carried out high-throughput TCR-beta CDR3 sequencing of genomic DNA for most patients. Turning to the authors' computational methods: Adaptive's ImmunoSEQ software was the source of the TCR sequencing data for 15 to 20 patients, while a few other patients were processed with MiXCR and VDJtools. To correct CD4 versus CD8 sorting errors, sequences present in both subsets at a frequency ratio below 5:1 were removed. CDR3 nucleotide sequences shared between donor and recipient were removed because their origin could not be assigned. Alloreactive clones required at least 2-fold expansion over unstimulated cells and minimum CFSE-low frequency of 0.002% (template counts) or 0.001% (read counts). Clones detected in sequenced pre-transplant spleen, lymph node, or MLR CFSE-low populations of the donor or recipient were defined as mappable. The cumulative frequency of alloreactive clones was calculated as a percentage of all sequences, weighted by copy number. Here the immuneACCESS table is served through TCRdb, limited to in-frame sequences with V and J called. Missing clones are a known gap in these copies; in checked studies unresolved V genes cover under half, and the rest lacks a known reason. V, J and clone size reflect that table, while D and trimming were determined from the DNA. The table for this sample lists 85,000 to 100,000 clones; 91% of them were counted only once. 0.35% of the sample belongs to the ten largest clones.

Paper-wide results and their limitations: Patients with donor T cell macrochimerism had high GvH to HvG T cell clonal ratios in their allografts. Early after transplant, peak levels of circulating GvH clones were found to be associated with declines in HvG clones. GvH clones were detected in recipient bone marrow, and some appeared earlier in ileal mucosa or blood, consistent with an intestinal mucosal origin. The conclusions were limited by the relatively low number and heterogeneity of the intestinal transplant patients.

As regards this clone: Its antigen remains unidentified. The sample holds no much larger clone one base away, and base qualities are not on file.

The sample's time point, from its label and the paper: cells obtained before transplantation from donor or recipient. CD3+CD4+ and CD3+CD8+ populations were FACS-sorted from unstimulated pre-transplant donor and recipient cells taken from spleen or lymph nodes. The starting material was unstimulated CD4+ T cells sorted from spleen or lymph node cells, obtained before transplant. This clonotype was obtained from a human donor who was the organ donor for an intestinal transplant.

The DNA sequence is TGTGCCAGCAGCCCCGGGTGGACTGGGGCCAACGTCCTGACTTTC. Its product reads: CASSPGWTGANVLTF. In this chain, TRBV7-2 is recombined with TRBJ2-6, with the D segment identity uncertain. The CDR3 sequence holds 15 residues, the cysteine and phenylalanine included. CDR3 DNA is the only sequence kept; it has 45 bases, read in frame from the first base. The germline V gene encodes CDR1 SGHTA and CDR2 FQGNSA. V was cut back by 5 bases and J by 2 bases, leaving a gap of 10 bases between them.